The 5 T cell receptor beta chains in this list originate from one sample, sequenced in a study of cytomegalovirus exposure and HLA in healthy donors. Some clones are missing from TCRdb's copy, which holds only in-frame ones; the method was immunoSEQ multiplex PCR. In the table there are 200,000 or so clones, approximately 87% of which are singletons. The sequencing input was PBMCs. Receptors were obtained from a young woman in good health and CMV-seronegative.

V usage is TRBV7-8 and J usage is TRBJ1-2; no clear D. The CDR3 spans 15 residues. Trimming cost V 6 bases and J 4 bases, with 18 bases left between them. Germline values: CDR1 SGHVS, CDR2 FQNEAQ. CDR3 sequence (DNA): TGTGCCAGCAGGGTATCGGTCCTTACCCGCTATGGCTACACCTTC. Translating it yields CASRVSVLTRYGYTF.

This rearrangement joins TRBV6-5 to TRBJ2-2, with D uncertain. Germline CDR1 and CDR2: MNHEY and SVGAGI. The CDR3 spans 12 residues. The germline V and J ends were trimmed by 5 bases and 7 bases, with 8 bases remaining between them. Here the CDR3 DNA reads TGTGCCAGCAGTAAAAAACTCGGGGAGCTGTTTTTT. It translates to CASSKKLGELFF.

The chain is built from TRBV29-1 and TRBJ2-5, with 7 bases that match TRBD1. There are 14 residues in the CDR3. Germline CDR1 reads SQVTM; CDR2 reads ANQGSEA. With 3 bases clipped from V and 7 bases from J, the junction kept 11 bases outside the gene matches. The CDR3 DNA is TGCAGCGTTGAGGCTTTGCAGGGGGTAACGACCCAGTACTTC. It specifies CSVEALQGVTTQYF.

The CDR3 region has the DNA TGTGCCAGCAGTCAATTCCGGGACAGGGTATACAATGAGCAGTTCTTC. Translating gives CASSQFRDRVYNEQFF. This chain uses TRBV27 with TRBJ2-1; 9 bases fit TRBD1. J gave up 4 bases and V 5 bases, and 9 bases lay outside the gene matches. CDR3 size: 16 residues. Germline V lookup: CDR1 MNHEY, CDR2 SMNVEV (reference sequence).

V gene TRBV28 combines with J gene TRBJ2-6, with TRBD1 matching over 9 bases. V was pared by 7 bases and J by 2 bases, with 3 bases of the junction left unmatched. The germline V gene has CDR1 MDHEN and CDR2 SYDVKM. CDR3 length equals 15 residues. In nucleotides, the CDR3 is TGTGCCAGCACCAGGACAGGGGCTGGGGCCAACGTCCTGACTTTC. Translation gives CASTRTGAGANVLTF.